A single sample gave rise to the 20 T cell receptor beta chains below, sequenced in a study of high-grade serous ovarian cancer treatment subgroups. The assay was immunoSEQ multiplex PCR, and TCRdb's table has in-frame clones only and misses some. The sample shows thousands of clones, 65% to 75% of them seen only once. Tumor samples were obtained before definitive surgery or chemotherapy. Input material: tumor tissue. These receptors were obtained from a human donor with high-grade serous ovarian cancer.

V and J are TRBV7-6 and TRBJ1-4, with a tentative D call TRBD1 (6 bases). Per the germline V gene, CDR1 is SGHVS and CDR2 is FNYEAQ. V dropped 1 base and J dropped 8 bases, with 17 bases sitting between them. The CDR3 has 16 residues. Here the CDR3 reads CASSLVIGDTGEKLFF. In nucleotides, the CDR3 is TGTGCCAGCAGCTTAGTTATTGGGGACACGGGAGAAAAACTGTTTTTT.

This clone was seen once. This chain joins TRBV6-5 and TRBJ2-1; 16 bases map to TRBD2. Germline V gene sequence: CDR1 MNHEY, CDR2 SVGAGI. The CDR3 sequence is 15 residues long. Losses at the gene ends were 2 bases for V and 9 bases for J; bases not matched to a gene: 1. CDR3 residues: CASSYGTSGRAEQFF. The CDR3, as DNA: TGTGCCAGCAGTTACGGGACTAGCGGGAGGGCTGAGCAGTTCTTC.

This clone was detected only a few times. The genes are TRBV28 and TRBJ1-1; maybe TRBD1 (5 bases). Germline CDR1 is MDHEN and CDR2 is SYDVKM. The CDR3 has 11 amino acids. Deletions cut 8 bases from V and 4 bases from J, with 8 bases between. The CDR3 DNA is TGTGCCAGCCAGGGTACCACTGAAGCTTTCTTT. Protein product: CASQGTTEAFF.

The sample holds a few counts of this clone. V gene TRBV7-2 combines with J gene TRBJ2-1, with D uncertain. V was cut by 3 bases and J by 4 bases, with 7 bases left in between. CDR1 and CDR2 (germline): SGHTA, FQGNSA. The CDR3 consists of 13 residues. For the CDR3, the DNA is TGTGCCAGCAGCTTTACCGCGTACAATGAGCAGTTCTTC. Protein sequence: CASSFTAYNEQFF. The whole variable domain, filled in from reference TRBV7-2 and TRBJ2-1, reads GAGVSQSPSNKVTEKGKDVELRCDPISGHTALYWYRQSLGQGLEFLIYFQGNSAPDKSGLPSDRFSAERTGGSVSTLTIQRTQQEDSAVYLCASSFTAYNEQFFGPGTRLTVL.

The chain is built from TRBV28 and TRBJ1-2; D may be TRBD1 (5 bases). This CDR3 is built from 14 residues. Trimming cost V 2 bases and J 4 bases, with 11 bases left between them. CDR1 MDHEN and CDR2 SYDVKM come from the germline V gene. CDR3 nucleotide sequence: TGTGCCAGCAGTTTACAACCAGGGACCTATGGCTACACCTTC. It translates to CASSLQPGTYGYTF.

This chain joins TRBV6-1 and TRBJ1-4; 12 bases are a match to TRBD1. Germline values: CDR1 MNHNS, CDR2 SASEGT. The trim removed 1 base at V and 8 bases at J, leaving 5 bases unmatched. The CDR3 contains 16 residues. CDR3 sequence (DNA): TGTGCCAGCAGTGAAGGCGCCGGGACAGGGGGCGAAAAACTGTTTTTT. It specifies CASSEGAGTGGEKLFF.

J is TRBJ2-5 and V is TRBV6-1; 7 bases map to TRBD2. TRBJ2-7 explains the end of the DNA better; the J call may be wrong. The germline V gene has CDR1 MNHNS and CDR2 SASEGT. The CDR3 consists of 14 residues. CDR3 region: CASSGASGTYEQYF. Here the CDR3 DNA reads TGTGCCAGCAGTGGGGCTAGCGGAACCTACGAGCAGTACTTC.

V usage is TRBV9 and J usage is TRBJ2-3; weak D call: TRBD2 (5 bases). CDR3 length: 17 amino acids. CDR1 is SGDLS, CDR2 YYNGEE, per germline. Trimming removed 3 bases from V and 8 bases from J, with 25 bases in between. The CDR3 reads CASSAARGLADRATQYF. In nucleotides, the CDR3 is TGTGCCAGCAGCGCAGCCCGAGGACTGGCGGACCGCGCTACGCAGTATTTT.

The rearrangement joins TRBV27 to TRBJ1-1, with a weak D call TRBD1 (5 bases). V lost 1 base to trimming and J lost 4 bases, with 10 bases between them. Germline loops: CDR1 MNHEY, CDR2 SMNVEV (reference sequence). The CDR3 loop spans 14 amino acids. This CDR3 reads CASSLLGGSTEAFF. CDR3 in DNA: TGTGCCAGCAGTTTATTGGGGGGAAGCACTGAAGCTTTCTTT.

The rearrangement uses TRBV28 and TRBJ2-5; no clear D gene. This CDR3 has 12 amino acids. V was cut by 3 bases and J by 7 bases, with 9 bases left in between. The germline V gene has CDR1 MDHEN and CDR2 SYDVKM. CDR3 protein: CASSLDDGTQYF. The CDR3 coding sequence is TGTGCCAGCAGTTTGGACGATGGGACCCAGTACTTC.

The chain joins TRBV4-3 to TRBJ2-3; 11 bases agree with TRBD2. The CDR3 totals 16 residues. Germline V gene lookup returns CDR1 LGHNA and CDR2 YSLEER. V shed 3 bases and J 1 base; nucleotides not matched to a gene: 3. DNA for the CDR3: TGCGCCAGCAGCCAGCAACTAGCGGGGGGCACAGATACGCAGTATTTT. Translated, it gives CASSQQLAGGTDTQYF.

The rearrangement links TRBV6-5 to TRBJ2-1, with 9 bases identical to TRBD2. Germline V gives CDR1 MNHEY, CDR2 SVGAGI. This CDR3 contains 14 residues. J lost 9 bases, V lost 6 bases, and 9 bases had no gene match. The CDR3 here is CASRGLAGEGEQFF. The CDR3 DNA sequence: TGTGCCAGCAGGGGGTTAGCGGGAGAGGGTGAGCAGTTCTTC.

CDR3 loop: CASSEGGRGSGELFF. The CDR3 nucleotides are TGTGCCAGCAGTGAGGGCGGGAGAGGATCCGGGGAGCTGTTTTTT. The chain combines TRBV6-4 with TRBJ2-2, with TRBD2 matching 7 bases. The V gene's germline CDR1 is MRHNA and CDR2 SNTAGT. After removal of 3 bases from V and 6 bases from J, the junction contained 7 bases not matched to a gene. CDR3 length: 15 residues.

This clone was observed a few times. J is TRBJ2-1 and V is TRBV19; 10 bases align to TRBD2. Per germline, CDR1 LNHDA and CDR2 SQIVND (reference sequence). This CDR3 spans 15 amino acids. The V and J ends lost 5 bases and 6 bases, in that order; junction bases with no gene match: 7. DNA of the CDR3: TGTGCCAGTAGTCTCTCTTCTAGCGGGGGCAATGAGCAGTTCTTC. It is translated as CASSLSSSGGNEQFF.

J is TRBJ2-4 and V is TRBV28; 7 nucleotides match TRBD2. The ends lost 5 bases at V and 1 base at J; junction bases unmatched: 5. The CDR3 contains 15 residues. CDR1 is MDHEN and CDR2 is SYDVKM in the germline V gene. In nucleotides, the CDR3 is TGTGCCAGCAGTCCGGGGGGACCGGCCAAAAACATTCAGTACTTC. It codes for CASSPGGPAKNIQYF.

This clone was seen more than once but under ten times. V and J are TRBV6-4 and TRBJ2-3; D call uncertain. The V and J ends lost 5 bases and 2 bases respectively, with 11 bases between them. The CDR3 totals 14 residues. Per the germline V gene, CDR1 is MRHNA and CDR2 is SNTAGT. Here the CDR3 DNA reads TGTGCCAGCAGTAACGCGACACACACAGATACGCAGTATTTT. Protein sequence: CASSNATHTDTQYF.

CDR3 amino acids: CSIRLAAGWRQYF. The CDR3 nucleotides read TGCAGCATCCGTCTAGCGGCAGGGTGGAGGCAGTACTTC. This chain joins TRBV29-1 and TRBJ2-7; 7 bases line up with TRBD2. V shed 8 bases, J shed 9 bases, and the junction held 16 bases outside the gene matches. Germline V gene lookup returns CDR1 SQVTM and CDR2 ANQGSEA. The CDR3 runs to 13 residues.

The chain is built from TRBV6-1 and TRBJ2-7; 7 bases agree with TRBD2. This CDR3 contains 14 residues. Germline loops: CDR1 MNHNS, CDR2 SASEGT. Trimming at V came to 10 bases and at J to 2 bases, leaving 11 bases not matched to a gene. The CDR3 loop reads CAISRERGTYEQYF. In DNA form, the CDR3 reads TGTGCCATCAGCCGGGAGCGGGGTACCTACGAGCAGTACTTC.

This clone was seen only a few times. The chain uses TRBV9 and TRBJ2-5; D possibly corresponds to TRBD1 (6 bases). The CDR3 consists of 14 residues. Germline V gene lookup returns CDR1 SGDLS and CDR2 YYNGEE. The V end lost 4 bases, the J end lost 2 bases, and 12 bases lay between the germline ends. This CDR3 is CASSRRGSQETQYF. The CDR3 nucleotides read TGTGCCAGCAGCCGCAGGGGCAGTCAAGAGACCCAGTACTTC.

The chain recombines TRBV7-2 with TRBJ2-7, with a weak D call TRBD1 (6 bases). Germline V gene data show CDR1 as SGHTA and CDR2 as FQGNSA. This CDR3 has 14 residues. Trimming removed 1 base from V and 6 bases from J, with 13 bases in between. The CDR3 loop reads CASSLGGGPSEQYF. The CDR3 DNA is TGTGCCAGCAGCTTAGGAGGGGGACCTAGCGAGCAGTACTTC.